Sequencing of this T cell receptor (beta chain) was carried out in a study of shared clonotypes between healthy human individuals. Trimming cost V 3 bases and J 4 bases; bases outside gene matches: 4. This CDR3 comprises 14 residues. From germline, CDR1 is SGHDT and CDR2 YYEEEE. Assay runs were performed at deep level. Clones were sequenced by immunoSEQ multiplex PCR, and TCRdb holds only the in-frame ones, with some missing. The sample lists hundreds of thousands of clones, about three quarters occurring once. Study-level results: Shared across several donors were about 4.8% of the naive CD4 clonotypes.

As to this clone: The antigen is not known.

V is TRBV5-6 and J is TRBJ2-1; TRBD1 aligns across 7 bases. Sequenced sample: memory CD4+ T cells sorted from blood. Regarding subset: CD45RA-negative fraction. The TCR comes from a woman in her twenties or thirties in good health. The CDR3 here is CASSSMGQYNEQFF. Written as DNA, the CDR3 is TGTGCCAGCAGCTCAATGGGACAGTACAATGAGCAGTTCTTC.